This T cell receptor (beta chain) was observed in a study of identical twins (dated by TCRdb to the mid-2010s). Turning to the overall study: To test whether fetal clonotypes persist, the study used deep sequencing on TCR alpha and beta repertoires from monozygotic twins, unrelated adults of various ages, and cord blood. To rule out contamination, the twin experiments were replicated at different times with different library preparation protocols. Overall study results and their limits: Abundant cord blood beta clonotypes had fewer insertions, young adult naive repertoires showed a similar but weaker trend, and memory repertoires showed no such trend. In monozygotic twins, recombination models systematically underestimated out-of-frame TCR alpha sharing, but the models matched the sharing seen between unrelated individuals. Because the same donors could not be followed over many years, the conclusions depended on cross-sectional statistical analysis. A weaker excess of twin sharing was found in beta out-of-frame sequences because the signal-to-noise ratio was lowered by fewer shared sequences. Compared with coincidental sharing between unrelated individuals, out-of-frame TCR alpha sequences shared between twins had an excess of sequences with low generation probability. Zero-insertion analyses could be partly confounded by invariant T cells such as MAIT and iNKT, although diverse VJ usage argued against such confounding for most clonotypes.

The library relied on 5' RACE. The data were produced on an Illumina HiSeq 2000. Template switching introduced a universal primer binding site; the final cDNA contained a unique molecular identifier, enabling accurate counting of TCR cDNA molecules. First-strand cDNA for TCR alpha and beta chains was synthesized from specific primers in the conserved constant-segment region. To control for contamination, every cDNA library was double barcoded, receiving both a SMART-Mk sample barcode and Illumina barcodes. Two successive PCR steps introduced TruSeq adapter sequences along with Illumina sample barcodes. The TCR alpha and beta cDNA libraries were sequenced on the Illumina HiSeq platform using custom primers. The original methods were these. Unique molecular identifiers were extracted from raw reads with MiGEC, and CDR3 positions were determined with MiXCR. For each individual, recombination models were inferred using an EM algorithm with the repgenHMM and IGoR tools. The analysis of shared clonotypes was done with the tcR package in R, with sharing normalized by the product of cloneset sizes. To study raw recombination without the effects of thymic and clonal selection, out-of-frame nonproductive sequences were analyzed. TCRdb redid the processing of the public reads, applying fastp at Q25 and MiXCR, and retained in-frame beta chains. Each entry merges the rows of one CDR3 protein and shows their most common DNA and genes. Here the V and J calls rest on TCRdb's processing, not on the authors' analysis. Here the sample has 1.5 million to 2 million distinct CDR3 sequences; about 32% occur a single time. The ten largest clonotypes hold approximately 0.29% of the sample.

A note on this clonotype: Which antigen it targets is not known. Within one base of it there is no much larger clone, and no base qualities were kept.

Every donor in the study was a healthy Caucasian. CDR1 and CDR2 were assigned from the germline V gene (reference sequence) as MNHEY and SMNVEV. Including cysteine and phenylalanine, the CDR3 has 16 amino acids. Only the CDR3 region is kept as DNA, spanning 48 bases read in frame from base 1. Trimming takes 0 bases from V and 7 bases from J, and the germline ends sit 15 bases apart. This TCR derives from a newborn girl in good health. Material for sequencing was cord blood. The rearrangement joined TRBV27 to TRBJ1-4, with no reliable assignment of the D segment. The bases read TGTGCCAGCAGTTTATCGGGCAGGAGTACCCTTGAAAAACTGTTTTTT. The encoded protein is CASSLSGRSTLEKLFF.